These 11 T cell receptor beta chains were all obtained from the same sample, sequenced in a study of T cells after yellow fever vaccination. In TCRdb, the 5' RACE reads were re-called with MiXCR into one record per CDR3 protein. Among 300,000 to 400,000 distinct CDR3 sequences listed, about 8.3% were seen once. Sample: PBMCs, taken more than 35 days after the first yellow fever vaccination. These TCRs come from a man aged 18-30 years who received the YFV17D yellow fever vaccine.

The genes are TRBV6-5 and TRBJ1-5; D possibly corresponds to TRBD1 (6 bases). Germline V gene sequence: CDR1 MNHEY, CDR2 SVGAGI. The CDR3 runs to 14 residues. Trimming cost V 2 bases and J 5 bases, with 10 bases left between them. This CDR3 is CASSYRDIYQPQHF. The CDR3 DNA is TGTGCCAGCAGTTACCGGGACATCTATCAGCCCCAGCATTTT.

This clonotype was found a few times. This chain links TRBV20-1 with TRBJ2-1; no reliable D call. This CDR3 spans 11 amino acids. Germline values: CDR1 DFQATT, CDR2 SNEGSKA (reference sequence). Trimming shortened V by 3 bases and J by 5 bases, and 5 bases separated the two germline ends. The CDR3 DNA sequence: TGCAGTGCTAGTGTGCACAATGAGCAGTTCTTC. Its protein product is CSASVHNEQFF.

This chain uses TRBV9 with TRBJ2-1; TRBD1 might be the D (6 bases). The germline V gene has CDR1 SGDLS and CDR2 YYNGEE. Trimming removed 8 bases from V and 9 bases from J, with 21 bases in between. The CDR3 consists of 14 residues. This chain's CDR3 is CARELDSRWGEQFF. The CDR3 nucleotides read TGTGCCAGAGAATTGGACAGCCGGTGGGGTGAGCAGTTCTTC.

V is TRBV7-2 and J is TRBJ1-1; 8 nucleotides agree with TRBD1. The germline V gene encodes CDR1 SGHTA and CDR2 FQGNSA. This CDR3 comprises 17 residues. The V and J ends lost 5 bases and 0 bases, in that order; junction bases with no gene match: 11. CDR3: CASSPSDRAGLNTEAFF. As DNA, the CDR3 is TGTGCCAGCAGCCCTTCGGACAGGGCGGGTCTGAACACTGAAGCTTTCTTT. Based on the CDR3 plus reference TRBV7-2 and TRBJ1-1, the full variable domain is GAGVSQSPSNKVTEKGKDVELRCDPISGHTALYWYRQSLGQGLEFLIYFQGNSAPDKSGLPSDRFSAERTGGSVSTLTIQRTQQEDSAVYLCASSPSDRAGLNTEAFFGQGTRLTVV.

This clonotype was seen ten or more times. The chain recombines TRBV4-3 with TRBJ2-3; D is ambiguous. The CDR3 runs to 13 residues. CDR1 and CDR2 (germline): LGHNA, YSLEER. V lost 0 bases, J lost 2 bases, and 3 bases lay in between. CDR3 sequence reads: CASSQELTDTQYF. The CDR3 DNA follows: TGCGCCAGCAGCCAAGAGCTCACAGATACGCAGTATTTT.

The V call is TRBV5-6, the J call TRBJ1-5; no firm D call. The germline gives CDR1 SGHDT, CDR2 YYEEEE. The CDR3 is 15 amino acids. The germline V and J ends were trimmed by 2 bases and 4 bases, with 13 bases remaining between them. For the CDR3, the DNA is TGTGCCAGCAGCTTCTCCGAATCGGGGAATCAGCCCCAGCATTTT. Its translation is CASSFSESGNQPQHF.

The chain is built from TRBV15 and TRBJ1-5; the D gene is possibly TRBD1 (5 bases). Germline assignment: CDR1 LNHNV and CDR2 YYDKDF (reference sequence). The CDR3 runs 15 residues. The V end lost 0 bases, the J end lost 7 bases, and 13 bases lay between the germline ends. CDR3 nucleotide sequence: TGTGCCACCAGCAGAGATGGGGCAGGGCCCCAGCCCCAGCATTTT. It yields the protein CATSRDGAGPQPQHF.

The sample holds many counts of this clonotype. The V and J genes are TRBV4-3 and TRBJ1-1; the match to TRBD1 covers 10 bases. The CDR3 sequence is 16 residues long. Per germline, CDR1 LGHNA and CDR2 YSLEER. With 0 bases clipped from V and 5 bases from J, the junction kept 6 bases outside the gene matches. The CDR3 region has the DNA TGCGCCAGCAGCCAAGATCTAAGGACAGGGGGTACTGAAGCTTTCTTT. This encodes CASSQDLRTGGTEAFF.

This clonotype was observed a handful of times. The chain links TRBV6-6 to TRBJ2-1; D gene ambiguous. Trimming removed 2 bases from V and 7 bases from J, with 9 bases in between. Germline lookup yields CDR1 MNHNY and CDR2 SVGAGI (reference sequence). This CDR3 spans 13 amino acids. CDR3 residues: CASSYLPVNEQFF. The CDR3 DNA follows: TGTGCCAGCAGTTACCTTCCCGTAAATGAGCAGTTCTTC.

This clonotype occurred many times. The rearrangement links TRBV5-6 to TRBJ2-2; TRBD1 might be the D (6 bases). CDR3 length: 15 amino acids. Germline CDR1 and CDR2: SGHDT and YYEEEE. Trimming left V 1 base short and J 4 bases short, with 11 bases between. The CDR3 protein is CASSLLGASTGELFF. As DNA, the CDR3 is TGTGCCAGCAGCTTGTTGGGGGCTTCCACCGGGGAGCTGTTTTTT.

This clonotype was seen many times. This rearrangement joins TRBV7-9 to TRBJ2-7; 7 nucleotides line up with TRBD1. In germline, CDR1 is SEHNR, CDR2 FQNEAQ (reference sequence). V shed 5 bases, J shed 4 bases, and the junction held 8 bases outside the gene matches. The CDR3 totals 14 residues. CDR3 coding DNA: TGTGCCAGCAGCAGCCCGGGACAGCAGTACGAGCAGTACGTC. It specifies CASSSPGQQYEQYV.